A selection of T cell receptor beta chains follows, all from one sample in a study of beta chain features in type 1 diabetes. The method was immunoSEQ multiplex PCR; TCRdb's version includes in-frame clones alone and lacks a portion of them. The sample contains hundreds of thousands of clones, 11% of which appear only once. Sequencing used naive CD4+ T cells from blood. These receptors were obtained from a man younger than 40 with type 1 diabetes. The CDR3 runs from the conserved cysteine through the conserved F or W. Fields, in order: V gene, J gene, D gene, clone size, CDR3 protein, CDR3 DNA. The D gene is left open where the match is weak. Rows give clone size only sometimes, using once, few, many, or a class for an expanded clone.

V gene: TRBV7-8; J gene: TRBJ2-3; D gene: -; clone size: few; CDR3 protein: CASSSTRIGPTDTQYF; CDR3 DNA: TGTGCCAGCAGCTCCACACGCATTGGGCCCACAGATACGCAGTATTTT
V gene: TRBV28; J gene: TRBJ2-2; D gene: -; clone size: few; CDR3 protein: CASKGYYTGELFF; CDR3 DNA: TGTGCCAGCAAGGGGTATTACACCGGGGAGCTGTTTTTT
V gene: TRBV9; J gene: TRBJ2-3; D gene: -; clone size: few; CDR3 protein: CASSVVLEGTQYF; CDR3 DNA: TGTGCCAGCAGCGTAGTTCTTGAGGGTACGCAGTATTTT
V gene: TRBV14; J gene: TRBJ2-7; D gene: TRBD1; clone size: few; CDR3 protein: CASSQRAGQGTYEQYF; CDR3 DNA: TGTGCCAGCAGCCAGAGGGCGGGACAGGGGACCTACGAGCAGTACTTC
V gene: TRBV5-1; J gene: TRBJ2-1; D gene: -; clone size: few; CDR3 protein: CASSFQGNEQFF; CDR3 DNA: TGCGCCAGCAGCTTTCAGGGCAATGAGCAGTTCTTC
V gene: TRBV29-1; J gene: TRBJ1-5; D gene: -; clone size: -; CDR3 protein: CSVATGDGNQPQHF; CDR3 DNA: TGCAGCGTTGCCACAGGTGACGGCAATCAGCCCCAGCATTTT
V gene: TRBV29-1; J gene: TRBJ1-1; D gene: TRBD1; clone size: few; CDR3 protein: CSVRTGMNTEAFF; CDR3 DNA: TGCAGCGTAAGGACAGGGATGAACACTGAAGCTTTCTTT
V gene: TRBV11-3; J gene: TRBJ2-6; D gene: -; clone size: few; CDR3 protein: CASSLSGANVLTF; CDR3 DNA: TGTGCCAGCAGCTTATCAGGGGCCAACGTCCTGACTTTC
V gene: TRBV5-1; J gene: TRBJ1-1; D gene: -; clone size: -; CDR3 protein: CASSLVTREPEAFF; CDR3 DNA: TGCGCCAGCAGCTTGGTGACCCGGGAGCCTGAAGCTTTCTTT
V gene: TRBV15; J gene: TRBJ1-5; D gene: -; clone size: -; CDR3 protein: CATSREASRGNQPQHF; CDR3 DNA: TGTGCCACCAGCAGAGAGGCGAGCAGGGGCAATCAGCCCCAGCATTTT
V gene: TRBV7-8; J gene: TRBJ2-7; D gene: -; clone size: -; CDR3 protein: CASSLGQANTYEQYF; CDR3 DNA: TGTGCCAGCAGCTTAGGACAGGCTAACACCTACGAGCAGTACTTC
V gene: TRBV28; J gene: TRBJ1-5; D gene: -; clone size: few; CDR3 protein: CASSLRPQPQHF; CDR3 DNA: TGTGCCAGCAGTTTACGTCCTCAGCCCCAGCATTTT
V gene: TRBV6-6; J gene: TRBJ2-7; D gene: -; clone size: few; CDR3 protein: CASSGAGDEQYF; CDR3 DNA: TGTGCCAGCAGCGGAGCAGGGGACGAGCAGTACTTC
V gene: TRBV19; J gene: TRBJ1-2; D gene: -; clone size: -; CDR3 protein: CASSQTTVSFGYTF; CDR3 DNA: TGTGCCAGTAGTCAAACGACAGTGTCCTTTGGCTACACCTTC